This entry lists 10 T cell receptor beta chains sequenced from one sample in a study of blood T cell repertoires in COVID-19. The protocol was immunoSEQ multiplex PCR, while the TCRdb copy is restricted to in-frame clones and leaves out a portion. The sample records around 100,000 clones, roughly 90% being singletons. The sequencing sample was made of peripheral blood. Source of these receptors: a man aged 70 or older with acute or convalescent COVID-19.

The chain combines TRBV28 with TRBJ1-1; no firm D call. The V gene's germline CDR1 is MDHEN and CDR2 SYDVKM. V lost 4 bases and J 11 bases, leaving 17 bases between the germline ends. CDR3 length equals 13 residues. For the CDR3, the DNA is TGTGCCAGCAGTTCTTTAGCGGTTTTGTGGGCTTTCTTT. Translating it yields CASSSLAVLWAFF.

The chain combines TRBV7-6 with TRBJ2-2; 9 bases are shared with TRBD1. V was pared by 5 bases and J by 2 bases, with 12 bases of the junction left unmatched. The germline V gene has CDR1 SGHVS and CDR2 FNYEAQ. The CDR3 has 18 residues. This CDR3 is CASSTPGQGSTNTGELFF. The CDR3 region has the DNA TGTGCCAGCAGCACCCCGGGACAGGGTAGTACAAACACCGGGGAGCTGTTTTTT.

The rearrangement uses TRBV11-3 and TRBJ2-1, with TRBD2 matching 12 bases. CDR3 length equals 13 residues. J gave up 15 bases and V 5 bases, and 8 bases lay outside the gene matches. Germline assignment: CDR1 SGHNT and CDR2 YENEEA. DNA of the CDR3: TGTGCCAGCAGCCAAACACTAGCGGGAGGTACGTTCTTC. Amino acid sequence: CASSQTLAGGTFF.

This rearrangement joins TRBV30 to TRBJ1-5; 11 bases are shared with TRBD1. J gave up 7 bases and V 1 base, and 9 bases lay outside the gene matches. Germline V gene lookup returns CDR1 GTSNPN and CDR2 SVGIG (reference sequence). The CDR3 runs 16 residues. The DNA for the CDR3 is TGTGCCTGGAGTGAAGGGACAGGGGGAGGGTTACAGCCCCAGCATTTT. Amino acid sequence: CAWSEGTGGGLQPQHF. Using reference TRBV30 and TRBJ1-5 for the parts outside the CDR3, the full variable domain is SQTIHQWPATLVQPVGSPLSLECTVEGTSNPNLYWYRQAAGRGLQLLFYSVGIGQISSEVPQNLSASRPQDRQFILSSKKLLLSDSGFYLCAWSEGTGGGLQPQHFGDGTRLSIL.

The V call is TRBV7-2, the J call TRBJ1-5; D is unclear. Between the trimmed V and J ends, which lost 3 bases and 1 base, there was a span of 10 bases. CDR3 length: 15 amino acids. Germline loops: CDR1 SGHTA, CDR2 FQGNSA. Here the CDR3 DNA reads TGTGCCAGCAGCTTCAGAGGTGGGAGCAATCAGCCCCAGCATTTT. Its protein is CASSFRGGSNQPQHF. Combining the CDR3 with reference TRBV7-2 and TRBJ1-5 gives the whole variable domain GAGVSQSPSNKVTEKGKDVELRCDPISGHTALYWYRQSLGQGLEFLIYFQGNSAPDKSGLPSDRFSAERTGGSVSTLTIQRTQQEDSAVYLCASSFRGGSNQPQHFGDGTRLSIL.

V is TRBV19 and J is TRBJ2-2; weak D call: TRBD2 (7 bases). The length of the CDR3 is 16 residues. The V gene lost 8 bases and the J gene lost 1 base, with 17 bases spanning the gap. Germline values: CDR1 LNHDA, CDR2 SQIVND (reference sequence). In nucleotides, the CDR3 is TGTGCCAGTCTCGGGGGGCTTTGGGGGAACACCGGGGAGCTGTTTTTT. Amino acid sequence: CASLGGLWGNTGELFF.

This clone is a singleton in its sample. The genes are TRBV5-5 and TRBJ2-6; D remains unclear. Germline V gene data show CDR1 as SGHKS and CDR2 as YYEKEE (reference sequence). Trimming removed 0 bases at V and 2 bases at J, with 6 bases between. The CDR3 has 15 amino acids. The CDR3 DNA reads TGTGCCAGCAGCTTGGGCGTAGCTGGGGCCAACGTCCTGACTTTC. It specifies CASSLGVAGANVLTF. Filled out from reference TRBV5-5 and TRBJ2-6, the complete variable domain reads DAGVTQSPTHLIKTRGQQVTLRCSPISGHKSVSWYQQVLGQGPQFIFQYYEKEERGRGNFPDRFSARQFPNYSSELNVNALLLGDSALYLCASSLGVAGANVLTFGAGSRLTVL.

Only one count was recorded for this clone. The J gene is TRBJ1-6, the V gene TRBV6-5, with 9 bases lining up with TRBD1. CDR1 is MNHEY and CDR2 is SVGAGI in the germline V gene. This CDR3 comprises 15 residues. V lost 5 bases, J lost 5 bases, and 4 bases stayed unmatched. The CDR3 nucleotides are TGTGCCAGCAGTACAGGGGGCTCAAATAATTCACCCCTCCACTTT. Its protein is CASSTGGSNNSPLHF.

This chain joins TRBV15 and TRBJ1-1; possible D gene TRBD1, 5 bases. The CDR3 contains 13 residues. Germline V gene data show CDR1 as LNHNV and CDR2 as YYDKDF (reference sequence). V lost 4 bases and J 3 bases, leaving 9 bases between the germline ends. CDR3 sequence reads: CATSIQGYTEAFF. As DNA, the CDR3 is TGTGCCACCAGCATCCAGGGATACACTGAAGCTTTCTTT.

There are a few counts of this clone. This chain connects TRBV5-1 to TRBJ1-5; unclear D gene. V lost 0 bases and J 2 bases, leaving 9 bases between the germline ends. CDR3 length equals 15 residues. The germline V gene encodes CDR1 SGHRS and CDR2 YFSETQ. The CDR3 DNA is TGCGCCAGCAGCTTGGGGACTAGCGGCAATCAGCCCCAGCATTTT. Its protein is CASSLGTSGNQPQHF. The variable domain in full, completed from reference TRBV5-1 and TRBJ1-5, reads KAGVTQTPRYLIKTRGQQVTLSCSPISGHRSVSWYQQTPGQGLQFLFEYFSETQRNKGNFPGRFSGRQFSNSRSEMNVSTLELGDSALYLCASSLGTSGNQPQHFGDGTRLSIL.